The 19 T cell receptor beta chains below come from one sample, sequenced in a study of identical twins. TCRdb analysed the 5' RACE reads with MiXCR anew, one entry per CDR3 protein. The repertoire consists of approximately 700,000 distinct CDR3 sequences, with 6% to 6.5% occurring once and the leading ten covering roughly 1.8%. The specimen sequenced was naive T cells sorted from blood. The receptors were sampled from a man between 18 and 29 years old in good health.

The V call is TRBV12-3 or TRBV12-4, the J call TRBJ2-5; 9 nucleotides match TRBD1. This CDR3 spans 15 amino acids. Trimming at V came to 5 bases and at J to 3 bases, leaving 7 bases not matched to a gene. The CDR3 reads CASSGWTGDEETQYF. The DNA for the CDR3 is TGTGCCAGCAGTGGATGGACAGGGGACGAAGAGACCCAGTACTTC.

This clonotype was observed a few times. The rearrangement links TRBV18 to TRBJ1-1; D is possibly TRBD1 (5 bases). This CDR3 spans 16 amino acids. Trimming left V 2 bases short and J 0 bases short, with 13 bases between. The germline V gene has CDR1 KGHSH and CDR2 LQKENI. The CDR3 DNA is TGTGCCAGCTCACCAGGGACCTCCCTTCTGAACACTGAAGCTTTCTTT. This gives the protein CASSPGTSLLNTEAFF.

This clonotype has ten or more counts. J is TRBJ1-2 and V is TRBV7-9; D remains unclear. V shed 5 bases and J shed 1 base, with 8 bases lying between them. This CDR3 is 13 amino acids long. Germline loops: CDR1 SEHNR, CDR2 FQNEAQ (reference sequence). The CDR3 protein is CASSPILNYGYTF. The CDR3 DNA follows: TGTGCCAGCAGCCCCATCCTTAACTATGGCTACACCTTC.

This clonotype was counted only a few times. V and J are TRBV20-1 and TRBJ2-5; D ambiguous. There are 14 residues in the CDR3. CDR1 DFQATT and CDR2 SNEGSKA come from the germline V gene (reference sequence). Trimming pared 0 bases from V and 5 bases from J, leaving 13 bases between. As DNA, the CDR3 is TGCAGTGCTAGAGATGGACGGAACGGGGAGACCCAGTACTTC. Translation gives CSARDGRNGETQYF.

Many counts were recorded for this clonotype. This chain links TRBV20-1 with TRBJ2-1; 13 positions agree with TRBD2. CDR1 and CDR2 from the germline V gene are DFQATT and SNEGSKA (reference sequence). With 6 bases clipped from V and 9 bases from J, the junction kept 5 bases outside the gene matches. This CDR3 has 13 residues. The CDR3 sequence is CSARTSGSGEQFF. DNA for the CDR3: TGCAGTGCCCGGACTAGCGGGAGCGGTGAGCAGTTCTTC.

This chain links TRBV19 with TRBJ2-7, with D tentatively TRBD1 (5 bases). Trimming shortened V by 3 bases and J by 0 bases, and 12 bases separated the two germline ends. The CDR3 is 15 residues long. Germline assignment: CDR1 LNHDA and CDR2 SQIVND (reference sequence). In nucleotides, the CDR3 is TGTGCCAGTAGTATGCGGCAGGGCAGCTCCTACGAGCAGTACTTC. Its protein product is CASSMRQGSSYEQYF.

This clonotype appeared a few times. The chain employs TRBV29-1 and TRBJ2-1, with D possibly TRBD2 on 6 matching bases. Per the germline V gene, CDR1 is SQVTM and CDR2 is ANQGSEA. CDR3 length: 14 amino acids. Trimming took 7 bases from V and 4 from J, leaving 17 bases between them. For the CDR3, the DNA is TGCAGCGCCCCCGCCGCGGCGGGGTACAATGAGCAGTTCTTC. Its protein product is CSAPAAAGYNEQFF.

This clonotype was seen at least ten times. This CDR3 is CATSDLQALAGVEQFF. CDR3 in DNA: TGTGCCACCAGTGATTTGCAGGCCCTAGCGGGAGTCGAGCAGTTCTTC. The chain recombines TRBV24-1 with TRBJ2-1, with TRBD2 matching 10 bases. Looked up from germline, CDR1 is KGHDR and CDR2 is SFDVKD. V gave up 0 bases and J gave up 10 bases; unmatched junction bases: 8. The CDR3 contains 16 residues.

On this clonotype: The conserved final phenylalanine or tryptophan is absent from the CDR3, which likely points to a read error. V and J are TRBV6-5 and TRBJ1-1; possible D gene TRBD1, 6 bases. The germline V gene encodes CDR1 MNHEY and CDR2 SVGAGI. V lost 2 bases to trimming and J lost 2 bases, with 12 bases between them. CDR3 length equals 15 residues. CDR3 sequence (DNA): TGTGCCAGCAGTTACGGGGGGCCCAGAAACACTGAAGCTTTCTGT. Residues: CASSYGGPRNTEAFC.

This clonotype was counted many times. The chain has TRBV7-2 and TRBJ1-1; TRBD1 matches 12 bases. CDR1 is SGHTA and CDR2 is FQGNSA in the germline V gene. V lost 3 bases, J lost 4 bases, and 9 bases stayed unmatched. CDR3 size: 17 residues. The CDR3: CASSFGTGGLIRTEAFF. The CDR3 DNA is TGTGCCAGCAGCTTTGGGACAGGGGGCCTTATTCGCACTGAAGCTTTCTTT.

This clonotype has ten or more counts. CDR3: CASKLTMAGVTQYF. Here the CDR3 DNA reads TGTGCCAGCAAGTTGACAATGGCGGGAGTAACGCAGTATTTT. The rearrangement uses TRBV27 and TRBJ2-3, with 7 positions matching TRBD2. The V and J ends lost 7 bases and 9 bases, in that order; junction bases with no gene match: 13. The germline V gene encodes CDR1 MNHEY and CDR2 SMNVEV (reference sequence). The CDR3 covers 14 residues.

This clonotype was counted many times. The J gene is TRBJ2-6, the V gene TRBV29-1; D is uncertain. The V end lost 4 bases, the J end lost 0 bases, and 13 bases lay between the germline ends. CDR3 length: 16 amino acids. Per the germline V gene, CDR1 is SQVTM and CDR2 is ANQGSEA. CDR3 coding DNA: TGCAGCGTTGCCTCCCACATGAACTCTGGGGCCAACGTCCTGACTTTC. Translating gives CSVASHMNSGANVLTF.

In this sample, this clonotype turned up many times. The CDR3 nucleotides read TGTGCCAGCAGCGTAGAGGGCTTTGGCAGTCAGGACGATGAGCAGTTCTTC. Protein product: CASSVEGFGSQDDEQFF. The genes are TRBV9 and TRBJ2-1; D is unresolved. The CDR3 sequence is 17 residues long. Germline lookup yields CDR1 SGDLS and CDR2 YYNGEE. Trimming shortened V by 0 bases and J by 8 bases, and 21 bases separated the two germline ends.

In this sample, this clonotype turned up many times. J is TRBJ2-5 and V is TRBV11-2; no definite D call. CDR1 and CDR2 (germline): SGHAT, FQNNGV. The germline V and J ends were trimmed by 7 bases and 5 bases, with 20 bases remaining between them. CDR3 length: 15 amino acids. The CDR3 DNA sequence: TGTGCCAGCACCCGGACCATGATTGAATTTGAGACCCAGTACTTC. Translation: CASTRTMIEFETQYF.

Notes on this clonotype: A read error may produce the germline difference seen at one junction end. The J gene is TRBJ2-3, the V gene TRBV5-1; the match to TRBD2 covers 7 bases. The CDR3 sequence is 15 residues long. CDR1 and CDR2 (germline): SGHRS, YFSETQ. The CDR3 reads CASSLVSGTSDAQYF. The CDR3 DNA reads TGCGCCAGCAGCTTGGTCAGCGGGACCTCAGATGCGCAGTATTTT.

This clonotype was found a few times. V gene TRBV6-1 combines with J gene TRBJ2-3, with 10 positions matching TRBD2. The CDR3 covers 17 residues. The germline gives CDR1 MNHNS, CDR2 SASEGT. Germline trimming cut 4 bases from V and 0 bases from J; bases unmatched to any gene: 7. The CDR3 nucleotides are TGTGCCAGCAGTGCTTGGCAACTAGCGGGGAGCACAGATACGCAGTATTTT. This gives the protein CASSAWQLAGSTDTQYF.

At least ten counts were recorded for this clonotype. The chain joins TRBV5-1 to TRBJ2-1; perhaps TRBD2 as D (6 bases). The CDR3 covers 15 residues. Germline V lookup: CDR1 SGHRS, CDR2 YFSETQ. V lost 7 bases to trimming and J lost 2 bases, with 16 bases between them. As DNA, the CDR3 is TGCGCCAGCGCCAAGCTGGAGGGCCCCTACAATGAGCAGTTCTTC. Translating gives CASAKLEGPYNEQFF.

This clonotype was counted a few times. This rearrangement joins TRBV28 to TRBJ2-5; 11 bases are shared with TRBD2. V shed 8 bases and J 3 bases; nucleotides not matched to a gene: 5. The V gene's germline CDR1 is MDHEN and CDR2 SYDVKM. The CDR3 is 14 amino acids. The CDR3 sequence: CASVAGGLEETQYF. As DNA, the CDR3 is TGTGCCAGCGTAGCGGGAGGGCTGGAAGAGACCCAGTACTTC.

This clonotype appeared a few times. The rearrangement links TRBV5-8 to TRBJ2-1; weak D call: TRBD2 (6 bases). CDR1 and CDR2 (germline): SGHTS, YDEGEE. Trimming took 5 bases from V and 4 from J, leaving 16 bases between them. The length of the CDR3 is 15 residues. The CDR3 region is CASRRQRTTYNEQFF. CDR3 in DNA: TGTGCCAGCAGACGCCAGCGGACTACTTACAATGAGCAGTTCTTC.